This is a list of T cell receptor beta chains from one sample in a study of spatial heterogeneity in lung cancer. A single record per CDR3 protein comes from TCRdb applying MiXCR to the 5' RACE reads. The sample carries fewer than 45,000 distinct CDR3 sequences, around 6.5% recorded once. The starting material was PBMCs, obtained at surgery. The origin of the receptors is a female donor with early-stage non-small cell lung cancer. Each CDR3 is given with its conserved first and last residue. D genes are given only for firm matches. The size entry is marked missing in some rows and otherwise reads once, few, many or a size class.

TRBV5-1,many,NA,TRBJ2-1,TGCGCCAGCAGTCCACGGGGAGACAGCTCCTACAATGAGCAGTTCTTC,CASSPRGDSSYNEQFF
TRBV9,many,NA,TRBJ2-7,TGTGCCAGCAGCGTAGGTTCCTCGGCCCTCTACGAGCAGTACTTC,CASSVGSSALYEQYF
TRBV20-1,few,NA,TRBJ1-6,TGCAGTGCTCCCCGCGGATCGAATTCACCCCTCCACTTT,CSAPRGSNSPLHF
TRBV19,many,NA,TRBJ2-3,TGTGCCAGTAGTACAAAGGGAGACACAGATACGCAGTATTTT,CASSTKGDTDTQYF
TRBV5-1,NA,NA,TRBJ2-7,TGCGCCAGCAGCTTGGAATGGCAGGGGTCCGTCTACGAGCAGTACTTC,CASSLEWQGSVYEQYF
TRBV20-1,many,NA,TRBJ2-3,TGCAGTGCTAGAGATTCTGGCGGGGGCACCCACACAGATACGCAGTATTTT,CSARDSGGGTHTDTQYF
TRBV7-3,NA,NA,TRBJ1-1,TGTGCCAGCAGCCCGGGCCCAAACACTGAAGCTTTCTTT,CASSPGPNTEAFF
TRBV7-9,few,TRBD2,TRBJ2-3,TGTGCCAGCAGCCGGACACTAGCGGAAAGCACAGATACGCAGTATTTT,CASSRTLAESTDTQYF
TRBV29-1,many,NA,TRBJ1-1,TGCAGCGTTTCCACGAACACTGAAGCTTTCTTT,CSVSTNTEAFF
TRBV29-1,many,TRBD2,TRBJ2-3,TGCAGCTTGATAGGCCTAGCGGGGAGCACAGATACGCAGTATTTT,CSLIGLAGSTDTQYF
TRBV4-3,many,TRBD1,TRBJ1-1,TGCGCCAGCAGCCGGTCCTCGGTGACAGGGGCTGAAGCTTTCTTT,CASSRSSVTGAEAFF
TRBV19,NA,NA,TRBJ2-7,TGTGCCAGTAGCTCACCCGGCGGGCGAACCTACGAGCAGTACTTC,CASSSPGGRTYEQYF
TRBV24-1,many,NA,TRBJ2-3,TGTGCCACCAGTGAGCCGAGGGAGTTTAGCACAGATACGCAGTATTTT,CATSEPREFSTDTQYF
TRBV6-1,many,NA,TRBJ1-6,TGTGCCAGCAGTGCAGGACGGGTGCGCCATTCACCCCTCCACTTT,CASSAGRVRHSPLHF